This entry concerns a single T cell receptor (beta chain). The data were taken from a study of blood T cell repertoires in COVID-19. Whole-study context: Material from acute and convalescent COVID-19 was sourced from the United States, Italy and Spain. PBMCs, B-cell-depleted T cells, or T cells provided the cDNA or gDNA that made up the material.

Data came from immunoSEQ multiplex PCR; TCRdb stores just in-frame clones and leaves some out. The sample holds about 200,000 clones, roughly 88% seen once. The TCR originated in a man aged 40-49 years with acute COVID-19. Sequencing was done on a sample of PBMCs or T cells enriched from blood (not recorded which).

The CDR3 reads CASSYSRTGVEAFF. In DNA, the CDR3 is TGTGCCAGCAGTTACTCGAGGACAGGGGTCGAAGCTTTCTTT. The chain employs TRBV6-5 and TRBJ1-1; 9 nucleotides line up with TRBD1. V lost 0 bases to trimming and J lost 8 bases; unmatched junction nucleotides: 4. Germline assignment: CDR1 MNHEY and CDR2 SVGAGI. This CDR3 has 14 residues.